This entry describes one TCR beta chain. The CDR3 sequence is 15 residues long. V dropped 5 bases and J dropped 11 bases, with 24 bases sitting between them. The V gene's germline CDR1 is SEHNR and CDR2 FQNEAQ (reference sequence). The data are from a study of technical replicates of blood from a handful of donors. Profiled with immunoSEQ multiplex PCR; TCRdb holds only in-frame clones, not every one. The sample lists some 80,000 clones, approximately 97% occurring once. The sequenced material came from T cells isolated from PBMCs. This sequence originates from a human donor in good health. V usage is TRBV7-9 and J usage is TRBJ1-1; a weak D match, TRBD1 (6 bases). The CDR3 nucleotides read TGTGCCAGCAGCCCAGATGGCGCAGGGGCTTCGTTTGCTTTCTTT. Protein: CASSPDGAGASFAFF.